This TCR beta chain was captured in a study of PD-L1 blockade in urothelial cancer. The CDR3 has 15 amino acids. Germline loops: CDR1 MNHNS, CDR2 SASEGT. V lost 4 bases and J 1 base, leaving 14 bases between the germline ends. Regarding time point: pretreatment peripheral blood. Sequenced by immunoSEQ multiplex PCR; TCRdb stores in-frame clones only, minus some. The data hold about 70,000 clones, with roughly 90% observed a single time. The starting material was PBMCs, obtained around atezolizumab (anti-PD-L1) treatment. The rearrangement links TRBV6-1 to TRBJ2-7; D is perhaps TRBD2 (5 bases). The receptor was isolated from a man in his sixties or seventies with urothelial cancer. CDR3 in amino acids: CASSGGLIPSYEQYF. Written as DNA, the CDR3 is TGTGCCAGCAGTGGCGGACTGATACCTTCCTACGAGCAGTACTTC.